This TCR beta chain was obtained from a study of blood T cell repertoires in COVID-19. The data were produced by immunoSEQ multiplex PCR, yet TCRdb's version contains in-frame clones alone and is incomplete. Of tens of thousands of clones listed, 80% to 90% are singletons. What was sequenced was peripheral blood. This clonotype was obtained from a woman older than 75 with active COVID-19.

The CDR3 DNA is TGTGCCAGCAGGCAGACAGGCCCGGCAGCCTACGAGCAGTACTTC. Residues: CASRQTGPAAYEQYF. The genes are TRBV5-4 and TRBJ2-7; possibly TRBD1 for D (6 bases). Trimming shortened V by 5 bases and J by 2 bases, and 17 bases separated the two germline ends. CDR3 length equals 15 residues. Germline assignment: CDR1 SGHNT and CDR2 YYREEE (reference sequence).